The 24 T cell receptor beta chains below were found in one sample sequenced in a study of cytomegalovirus exposure and HLA in healthy donors. PCR primers comprised 60 Vbeta and 13 Jbeta primers. Produced via immunoSEQ multiplex PCR; TCRdb's table is partial and in-frame only. The sample lists 60,000 to 70,000 clones; more than 60% were seen once. The specimen was PBMCs. The receptors originated from a woman in her thirties or forties in good health and CMV-seropositive.

V gene TRBV4-1 combines with J gene TRBJ1-1, with 9 bases lining up with TRBD1. The CDR3 is 14 amino acids. V was pared by 2 bases and J by 4 bases, with 2 bases of the junction left unmatched. Germline V gene data show CDR1 as MGHRA and CDR2 as YSYEKL. CDR3: CASSQPGQGTEAFF. The CDR3 DNA is TGCGCCAGCAGCCAACCGGGACAGGGCACTGAAGCTTTCTTT.

This chain links TRBV6-5 with TRBJ2-5; 9 bases line up with TRBD1. TRBJ2-7 explains the end of the DNA better; the J call may be wrong. Per the germline V gene, CDR1 is MNHEY and CDR2 is SVGAGI. The CDR3 is 14 amino acids. The CDR3 DNA reads as TGTGCCAGCAGTCCCCGGGACAGGGACCCCGAGCAGTACTTC. Its protein product is CASSPRDRDPEQYF.

This sequence joins TRBV27 and TRBJ1-2, with TRBD1 matching over 10 bases. The trim removed 7 bases at V and 6 bases at J, leaving 5 bases unmatched. There are 13 residues in the CDR3. Germline-derived CDR1 and CDR2 are MNHEY and SMNVEV (reference sequence). CDR3 sequence reads: CASTGQGFDGYTF. Written as DNA, the CDR3 is TGTGCCAGCACGGGACAGGGGTTTGATGGCTACACCTTC.

The sample holds a few counts of this clone. This chain links TRBV7-2 with TRBJ1-2; D call uncertain. V lost 1 base and J 8 bases, leaving 11 bases between the germline ends. Germline CDR1 reads SGHTA; CDR2 reads FQGNSA. The CDR3 is made up of 13 amino acids. The CDR3 loop reads CASSLGGYGGYTF. As DNA, the CDR3 is TGTGCCAGCAGCTTAGGAGGGTACGGAGGCTACACCTTC.

The chain joins TRBV27 to TRBJ1-1; tentative D call: TRBD1 (6 bases). CDR1 and CDR2 from the germline V gene are MNHEY and SMNVEV (reference sequence). The CDR3 has 15 amino acids. Trimming removed 6 bases from V and 6 bases from J, with 20 bases in between. In DNA, the CDR3 is TGTGCCAGCAGCAGGACGGACAGAGGCTTGCCTGAAGCTTTCTTT. Translating it yields CASSRTDRGLPEAFF.

The genes are TRBV7-9 and TRBJ1-2; 7 bases fit TRBD1. The J segment lost 12 bases and the V segment lost 1 base, leaving 5 bases of the junction unmatched. Germline V gene lookup returns CDR1 SEHNR and CDR2 FQNEAQ (reference sequence). The length of the CDR3 is 12 residues. This CDR3 is CASSLVTGQNTF. The DNA for the CDR3 is TGTGCCAGCAGCTTAGTGACAGGGCAGAACACCTTC.

The V gene is TRBV7-8, the J gene TRBJ1-6; 11 nucleotides match TRBD1. With V trimmed by 2 bases and J by 9 bases, 3 bases remained unmatched. The germline V gene has CDR1 SGHVS and CDR2 FQNEAQ. There are 15 residues in the CDR3. The CDR3 DNA follows: TGTGCCAGCAGCTTATCTGGGACAGGGGGTTCACCCCTCCACTTT. Protein product: CASSLSGTGGSPLHF.

J is TRBJ1-4 and V is TRBV5-6; possible D gene TRBD1, 6 bases. Germline assignment: CDR1 SGHDT and CDR2 YYEEEE. Trimming removed 3 bases from V and 8 bases from J, with 20 bases in between. There are 16 residues in the CDR3. The CDR3 loop reads CASSSGMRGQWEKLFF. The DNA of the CDR3 is TGTGCCAGCAGCTCGGGAATGCGGGGGCAGTGGGAAAAACTGTTTTTT.

This clone is a singleton in its sample. The rearrangement joins TRBV9 to TRBJ2-2, with 9 positions matching TRBD2. Germline trimming cut 3 bases from V and 0 bases from J; bases unmatched to any gene: 12. CDR3 length: 19 residues. The germline V gene has CDR1 SGDLS and CDR2 YYNGEE. The CDR3 is CASSARVLAGFTNTGELFF. CDR3 nucleotide sequence: TGTGCCAGCAGCGCGAGGGTACTAGCGGGTTTTACGAACACCGGGGAGCTGTTTTTT.

This chain links TRBV7-2 with TRBJ2-3; 8 positions agree with TRBD1. Germline V lookup: CDR1 SGHTA, CDR2 FQGNSA. The CDR3 covers 18 residues. The junction had 9 bases not matched to a gene; V was cut back by 1 base and J by 0 bases. The CDR3: CASSLGTGRTRSTDTQYF. The CDR3 nucleotides read TGTGCCAGCAGCTTAGGGACAGGGCGAACCCGTAGCACAGATACGCAGTATTTT. Supplemented by reference TRBV7-2 and TRBJ2-3, the full variable domain reads GAGVSQSPSNKVTEKGKDVELRCDPISGHTALYWYRQSLGQGLEFLIYFQGNSAPDKSGLPSDRFSAERTGGSVSTLTIQRTQQEDSAVYLCASSLGTGRTRSTDTQYFGPGTRLTVL.

The V and J genes are TRBV10-1 and TRBJ2-2; 9 bases match TRBD2. Germline CDR1 is WNHNN and CDR2 is SYGVQD (reference sequence). The CDR3 has 13 amino acids. V shed 11 bases, J shed 0 bases, and the junction held 1 base outside the gene matches. This CDR3 is CAGGGANTGELFF. The DNA of the CDR3 is TGCGCCGGCGGGGGGGCGAACACCGGGGAGCTGTTTTTT.

This clone appeared once. The J gene is TRBJ2-1, the V gene TRBV30; no clear D gene. CDR1 and CDR2 from the germline V gene are GTSNPN and SVGIG (reference sequence). Trimming took 2 bases from V and 7 from J, leaving 6 bases between them. This CDR3 has 11 residues. This CDR3 is CAWSFRNEQFF. DNA for the CDR3: TGTGCCTGGAGTTTCCGGAATGAGCAGTTCTTC.

This chain uses TRBV18 with TRBJ1-1; tentative D call: TRBD1 (6 bases). V lost 1 base and J lost 6, with 12 bases in between. Germline lookup yields CDR1 KGHSH and CDR2 LQKENI. This CDR3 spans 14 amino acids. CDR3 sequence (DNA): TGTGCCAGCTCACCACGGGACACCTTTCCTGAAGCTTTCTTT. It translates to CASSPRDTFPEAFF.

This chain uses TRBV14 with TRBJ1-2; a possible D gene is TRBD1 (6 bases). Germline V gene sequence: CDR1 SGHDN, CDR2 FVKESK. The CDR3 totals 15 residues. Trimming shortened V by 5 bases and J by 4 bases, and 17 bases separated the two germline ends. The CDR3 reads CASSSEVGASYGYTF. The CDR3 DNA follows: TGTGCCAGCAGCTCGGAGGTGGGGGCGAGCTATGGCTACACCTTC.

The J gene is TRBJ2-3, the V gene TRBV5-1, with 9 bases lining up with TRBD2. There are 15 residues in the CDR3. Germline V gene sequence: CDR1 SGHRS, CDR2 YFSETQ. V lost 4 bases and J lost 5; bases outside the gene matches: 8. The CDR3, as DNA: TGCGCCAGCAGCCCGATAGCGGGGGTGGAAGATACGCAGTATTTT. It encodes CASSPIAGVEDTQYF.

Only a few counts were recorded for this clone. The V gene is TRBV9, the J gene TRBJ2-5; 7 bases are shared with TRBD1. Matching the DNA end better, TRBJ2-7 makes the J call doubtful. The CDR3 spans 14 residues. The germline CDR1 and CDR2 sequences are SGDLS and YYNGEE. CDR3 bases: TGTGCCAGCAGCGTCCGACAGGGCGACTACGAGCAGTACTTC. Translation: CASSVRQGDYEQYF.

This chain joins TRBV11-2 and TRBJ2-7, with TRBD1 as a possible D gene (5 bases). CDR1 and CDR2 from the germline V gene are SGHAT and FQNNGV. The CDR3 loop spans 17 amino acids. Trimming removed 1 base at V and 4 bases at J, with 20 bases between. The CDR3 DNA reads as TGTGCCAGCAGCTTAGGTTTCCAGGGCAATTATGTTTACGAGCAGTACTTC. Protein: CASSLGFQGNYVYEQYF.

This clone was recorded a few times. The chain recombines TRBV6-5 with TRBJ1-3; TRBD1 agrees at 7 bases. Germline CDR1 is MNHEY and CDR2 is SVGAGI. The CDR3 has 16 residues. The trim removed 4 bases at V and 1 base at J, leaving 7 bases unmatched. CDR3 nucleotides: TGTGCCAGCAGTTCATTGACAGGGACGTCTGGAAACACCATATATTTT. Its protein product is CASSSLTGTSGNTIYF.

The V call is TRBV15, the J call TRBJ1-5; D unclear. Germline V gene sequence: CDR1 LNHNV, CDR2 YYDKDF (reference sequence). The CDR3 contains 16 residues. Trimming removed 0 bases at V and 2 bases at J, with 11 bases between. CDR3: CATSRDLRYGNQPQHF. The CDR3 DNA reads as TGTGCCACCAGCAGAGATCTCCGGTACGGCAATCAGCCCCAGCATTTT.

V gene TRBV30 combines with J gene TRBJ1-4; D possibly corresponds to TRBD1 (6 bases). This CDR3 is built from 15 residues. In germline, CDR1 is GTSNPN, CDR2 SVGIG (reference sequence). Trimming removed 3 bases at V and 3 bases at J, with 14 bases between. The DNA for the CDR3 is TGTGCCTGGAGCGACACAGGGTTTTCTAATGAAAAACTGTTTTTT. This gives the protein CAWSDTGFSNEKLFF.

This rearrangement joins TRBV7-8 to TRBJ2-1; D is undetermined. V lost 3 bases and J 3 bases, leaving 9 bases between the germline ends. The V gene's germline CDR1 is SGHVS and CDR2 FQNEAQ. There are 14 residues in the CDR3. The CDR3 coding sequence is TGTGCCAGCAGCTTGAGTCCGGGCTACAATGAGCAGTTCTTC. This sequence encodes CASSLSPGYNEQFF. Combining the CDR3 with reference TRBV7-8 and TRBJ2-1 gives the whole variable domain GAGVSQSPRYKVAKRGQDVALRCDPISGHVSLFWYQQALGQGPEFLTYFQNEAQLDKSGLPSDRFFAERPEGSVSTLKIQRTQQEDSAVYLCASSLSPGYNEQFFGPGTRLTVL.

V and J are TRBV29-1 and TRBJ2-7; 10 bases align to TRBD1. Looked up from germline, CDR1 is SQVTM and CDR2 is ANQGSEA. The ends lost 6 bases at V and 7 bases at J; junction bases unmatched: 3. This CDR3 is 11 amino acids long. CDR3 residues: CSVDRGQEQYF. The CDR3 DNA reads TGCAGCGTCGACAGGGGGCAGGAGCAGTACTTC.

The chain has TRBV9 and TRBJ1-2; the D gene is possibly TRBD1 (5 bases). CDR1 SGDLS and CDR2 YYNGEE come from the germline V gene. This CDR3 region has 15 residues. Deletions cut 4 bases from V and 6 bases from J, with 19 bases between. The CDR3 is CASSPSTVFEDGYTF. In nucleotides, the CDR3 is TGTGCCAGCAGCCCATCGACAGTATTTGAGGATGGCTACACCTTC.

This clone was seen a handful of times. The chain combines TRBV6-1 with TRBJ2-6; D may be TRBD1 (5 bases). The CDR3 sequence is 17 residues long. Trimming took off 3 bases at V and 0 bases at J, with 12 bases between the two ends. Germline CDR1 and CDR2: MNHNS and SASEGT. CDR3 protein: CASSDRVASSGANVLTF. CDR3 bases: TGTGCCAGCAGTGACAGGGTTGCCAGCTCTGGGGCCAACGTCCTGACTTTC.